This T cell receptor beta chain was retrieved from a study of prognosis after radiotherapy for stage I lung cancer. Whole-study context: Ages of the roughly 12 men and 6 women ranged about 53 to 90 years, median about 72. After radiotherapy, distant metastases appeared in a handful of patients at a median of approximately 7 months, and about 15 patients showed no significant progression. Study-wide results and limits: Among patients who developed distant metastases, Shannon entropy after stereotactic body radiation therapy was lower.

CDR3 length: 14 amino acids. Trimming pared 6 bases from V and 3 bases from J, leaving 14 bases between. Germline-derived CDR1 and CDR2 are SNHLY and FYNNEI. In its sample, this clonotype was seen many times. Its specificity is unknown. Researchers used two-round multiplex PCR to amplify TCR beta CDR3 starting from genomic DNA. Each TRBV and TRBJ gene had its own primer in the first PCR round. TCRdb reprocessed the multiplex PCR reads via MiXCR and lists one record per CDR3 protein. Of tens of thousands of distinct CDR3 sequences listed, roughly a quarter are singletons. The receptor was isolated from a donor of 50 years or more with non-small cell lung cancer. Sequenced here: PBMCs, sampled before or after stereotactic body radiation therapy (not recorded which). The chain has TRBV2 and TRBJ1-1, with a tentative D call TRBD1 (6 bases). This CDR3 reads CASSPGTSHTEAFF. In nucleotides, the CDR3 is TGTGCCAGCAGCCCCGGGACAAGCCACACTGAAGCTTTCTTT.